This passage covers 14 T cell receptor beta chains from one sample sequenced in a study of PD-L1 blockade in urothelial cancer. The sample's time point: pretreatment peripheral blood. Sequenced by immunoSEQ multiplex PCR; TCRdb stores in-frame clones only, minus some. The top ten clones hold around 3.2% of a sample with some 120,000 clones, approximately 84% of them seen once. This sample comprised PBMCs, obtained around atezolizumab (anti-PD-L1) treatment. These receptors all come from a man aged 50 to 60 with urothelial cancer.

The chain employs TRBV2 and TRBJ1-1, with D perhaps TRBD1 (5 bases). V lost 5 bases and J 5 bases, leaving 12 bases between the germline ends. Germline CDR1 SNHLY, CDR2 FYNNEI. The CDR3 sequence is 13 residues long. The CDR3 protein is CASSSRVETEAFF. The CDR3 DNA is TGTGCCAGCAGTAGCAGGGTTGAGACTGAAGCTTTCTTT.

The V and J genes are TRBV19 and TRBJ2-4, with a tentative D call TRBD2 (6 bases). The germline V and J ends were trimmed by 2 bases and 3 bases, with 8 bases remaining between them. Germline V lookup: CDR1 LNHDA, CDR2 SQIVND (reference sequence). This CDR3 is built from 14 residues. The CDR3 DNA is TGTGCCAGTAGTATAACGGGGGTCAAAAACATTCAGTACTTC. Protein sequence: CASSITGVKNIQYF. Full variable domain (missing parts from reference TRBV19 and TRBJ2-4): DGGITQSPKYLFRKEGQNVTLSCEQNLNHDAMYWYRQDPGQGLRLIYYSQIVNDFQKGDIAEGYSVSREKKESFPLTVTSAQKNPTAFYLCASSITGVKNIQYFGAGTRLSVL.

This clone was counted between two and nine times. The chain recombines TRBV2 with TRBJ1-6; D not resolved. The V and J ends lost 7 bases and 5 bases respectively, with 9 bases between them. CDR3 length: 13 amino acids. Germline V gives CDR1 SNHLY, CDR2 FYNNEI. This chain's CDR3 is CASTREDNSPLHF. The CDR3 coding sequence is TGTGCCAGCACGAGGGAAGATAATTCACCCCTCCACTTT.

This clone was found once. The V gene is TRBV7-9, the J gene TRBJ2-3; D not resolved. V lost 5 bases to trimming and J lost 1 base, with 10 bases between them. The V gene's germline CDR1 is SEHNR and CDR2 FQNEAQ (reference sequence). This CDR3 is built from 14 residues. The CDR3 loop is CASSAAVGTDTQYF. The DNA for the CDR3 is TGTGCCAGCAGCGCCGCGGTTGGCACAGATACGCAGTATTTT. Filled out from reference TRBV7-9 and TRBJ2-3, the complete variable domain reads DTGVSQNPRHKITKRGQNVTFRCDPISEHNRLYWYRQTLGQGPEFLTYFQNEAQLEKSRLLSDRFSAERPKGSFSTLEIQRTEQGDSAMYLCASSAAVGTDTQYFGPGTRLTVL.

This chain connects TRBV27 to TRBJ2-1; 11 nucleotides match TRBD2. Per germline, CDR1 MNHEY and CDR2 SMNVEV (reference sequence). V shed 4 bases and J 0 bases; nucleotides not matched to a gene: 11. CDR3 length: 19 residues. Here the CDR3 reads CASSSPGLAAESSYNEQFF. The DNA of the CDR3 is TGTGCCAGCAGTTCACCGGGACTAGCGGCCGAAAGCTCCTACAATGAGCAGTTCTTC.

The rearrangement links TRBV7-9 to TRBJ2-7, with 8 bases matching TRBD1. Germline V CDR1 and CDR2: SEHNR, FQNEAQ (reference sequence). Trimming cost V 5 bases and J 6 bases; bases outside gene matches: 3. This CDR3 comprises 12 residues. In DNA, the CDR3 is TGTGCCAGCAGCCGACAGGGGTTCGAGCAGTACTTC. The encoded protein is CASSRQGFEQYF.

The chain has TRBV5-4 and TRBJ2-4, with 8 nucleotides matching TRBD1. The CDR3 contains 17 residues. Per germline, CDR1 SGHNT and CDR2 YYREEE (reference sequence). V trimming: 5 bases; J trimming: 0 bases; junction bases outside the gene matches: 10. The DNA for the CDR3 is TGTGCCAGCAGTGACAGGGGCCAATCGTTAGCCAAAAACATTCAGTACTTC. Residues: CASSDRGQSLAKNIQYF. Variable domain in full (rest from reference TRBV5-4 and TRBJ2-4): ETGVTQSPTHLIKTRGQQVTLRCSSQSGHNTVSWYQQALGQGPQFIFQYYREEENGRGNFPPRFSGLQFPNYSSELNVNALELDDSALYLCASSDRGQSLAKNIQYFGAGTRLSVL.

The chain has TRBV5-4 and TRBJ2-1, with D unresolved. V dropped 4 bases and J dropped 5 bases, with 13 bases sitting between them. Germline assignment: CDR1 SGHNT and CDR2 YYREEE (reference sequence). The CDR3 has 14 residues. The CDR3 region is CASSPRLVNNEQFF. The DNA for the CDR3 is TGTGCCAGCAGCCCGAGACTGGTAAACAATGAGCAGTTCTTC.

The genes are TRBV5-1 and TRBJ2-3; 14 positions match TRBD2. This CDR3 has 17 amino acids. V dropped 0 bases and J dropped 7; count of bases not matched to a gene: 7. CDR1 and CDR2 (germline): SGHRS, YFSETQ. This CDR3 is CASSLGLAGGPGNTQYF. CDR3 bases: TGCGCCAGCAGCTTGGGACTAGCGGGAGGGCCTGGAAATACGCAGTATTTT. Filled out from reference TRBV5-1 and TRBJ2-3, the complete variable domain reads KAGVTQTPRYLIKTRGQQVTLSCSPISGHRSVSWYQQTPGQGLQFLFEYFSETQRNKGNFPGRFSGRQFSNSRSEMNVSTLELGDSALYLCASSLGLAGGPGNTQYFGPGTRLTVL.

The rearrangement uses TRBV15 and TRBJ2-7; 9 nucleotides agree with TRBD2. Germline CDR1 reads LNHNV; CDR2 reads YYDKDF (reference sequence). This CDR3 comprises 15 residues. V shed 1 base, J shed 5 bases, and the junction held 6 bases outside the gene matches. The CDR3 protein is CATSRGAGGTNEQYF. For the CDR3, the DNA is TGTGCCACCAGCAGAGGGGCGGGAGGGACCAACGAGCAGTACTTC.

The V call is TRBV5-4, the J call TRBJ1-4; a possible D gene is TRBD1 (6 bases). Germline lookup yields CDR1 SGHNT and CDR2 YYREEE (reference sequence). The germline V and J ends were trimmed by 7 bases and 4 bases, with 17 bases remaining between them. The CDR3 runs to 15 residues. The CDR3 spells CASRLQGPGNEKLFF. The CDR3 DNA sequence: TGTGCCAGCCGACTCCAGGGGCCGGGTAATGAAAAACTGTTTTTT.

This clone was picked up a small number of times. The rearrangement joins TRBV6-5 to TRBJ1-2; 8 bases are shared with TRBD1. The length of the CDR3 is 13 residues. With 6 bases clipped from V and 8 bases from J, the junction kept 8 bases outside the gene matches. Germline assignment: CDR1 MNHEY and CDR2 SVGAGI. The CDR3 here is CASSRTGQGGYTF. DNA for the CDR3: TGTGCCAGCAGCAGGACAGGGCAGGGAGGCTACACCTTC.

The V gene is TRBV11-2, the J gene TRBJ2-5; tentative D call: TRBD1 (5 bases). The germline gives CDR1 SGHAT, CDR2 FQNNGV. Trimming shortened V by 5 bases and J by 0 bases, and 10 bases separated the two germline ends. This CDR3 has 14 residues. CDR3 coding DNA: TGTGCCAGCAGCCAGACAGAATACCAAGAGACCCAGTACTTC. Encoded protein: CASSQTEYQETQYF.

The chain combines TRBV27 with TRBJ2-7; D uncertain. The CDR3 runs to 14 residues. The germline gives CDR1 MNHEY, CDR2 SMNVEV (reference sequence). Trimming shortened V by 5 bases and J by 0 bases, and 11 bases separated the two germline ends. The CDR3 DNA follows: TGTGCCAGCAGTCCCAATGCAGTCTCCTACGAGCAGTACTTC. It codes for CASSPNAVSYEQYF.